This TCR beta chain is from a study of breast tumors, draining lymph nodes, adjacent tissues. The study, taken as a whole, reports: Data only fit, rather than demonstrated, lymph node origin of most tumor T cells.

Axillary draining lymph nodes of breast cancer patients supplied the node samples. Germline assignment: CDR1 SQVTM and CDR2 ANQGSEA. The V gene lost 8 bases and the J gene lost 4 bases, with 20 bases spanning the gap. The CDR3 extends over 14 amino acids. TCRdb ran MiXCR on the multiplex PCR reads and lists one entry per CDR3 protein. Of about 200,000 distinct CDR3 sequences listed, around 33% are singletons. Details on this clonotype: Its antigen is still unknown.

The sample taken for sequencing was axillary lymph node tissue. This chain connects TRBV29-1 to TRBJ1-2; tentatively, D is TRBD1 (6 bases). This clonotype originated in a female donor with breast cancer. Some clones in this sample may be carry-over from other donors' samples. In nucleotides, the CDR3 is TGCAGCAGTGAAGGATCCGGGACAACCTATGGCTACACCTTC. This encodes CSSEGSGTTYGYTF. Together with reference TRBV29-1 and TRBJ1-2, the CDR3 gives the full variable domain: SAVISQKPSRDICQRGTSLTIQCQVDSQVTMMFWYRQQPGQSLTLIATANQGSEATYESGFVIDKFPISRPNLTFSTLTVSNMSPEDSSIYLCSSEGSGTTYGYTFGSGTRLTVV.